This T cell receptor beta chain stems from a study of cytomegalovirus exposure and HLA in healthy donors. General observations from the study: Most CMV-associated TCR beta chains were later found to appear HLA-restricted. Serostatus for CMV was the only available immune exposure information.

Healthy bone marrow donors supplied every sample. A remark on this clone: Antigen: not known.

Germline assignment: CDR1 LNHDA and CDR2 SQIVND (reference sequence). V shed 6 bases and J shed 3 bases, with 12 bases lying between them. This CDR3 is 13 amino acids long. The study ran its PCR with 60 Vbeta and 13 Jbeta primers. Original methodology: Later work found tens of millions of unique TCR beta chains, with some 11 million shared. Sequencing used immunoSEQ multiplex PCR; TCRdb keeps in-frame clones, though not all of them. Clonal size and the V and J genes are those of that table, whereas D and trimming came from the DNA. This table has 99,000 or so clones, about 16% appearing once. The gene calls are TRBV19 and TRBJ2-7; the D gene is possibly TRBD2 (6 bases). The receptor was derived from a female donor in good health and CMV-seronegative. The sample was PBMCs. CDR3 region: CASRPVGGYEQYF. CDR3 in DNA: TGTGCCAGTAGGCCCGTGGGGGGCTACGAGCAGTACTTC.